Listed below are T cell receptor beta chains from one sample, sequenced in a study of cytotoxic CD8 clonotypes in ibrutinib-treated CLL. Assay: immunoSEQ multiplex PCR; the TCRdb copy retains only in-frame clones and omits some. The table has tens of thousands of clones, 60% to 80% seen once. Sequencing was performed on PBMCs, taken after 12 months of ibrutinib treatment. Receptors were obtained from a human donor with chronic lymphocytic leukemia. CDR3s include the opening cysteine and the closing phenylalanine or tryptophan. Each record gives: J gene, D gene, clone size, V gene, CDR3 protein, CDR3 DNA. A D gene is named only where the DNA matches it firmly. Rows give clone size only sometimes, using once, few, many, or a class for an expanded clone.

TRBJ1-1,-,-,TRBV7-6,CASSLTALSYEAFF,TGTGCCAGCAGCTTAACCGCTTTAAGTTATGAAGCTTTCTTT
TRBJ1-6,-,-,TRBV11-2,CASSLASLTGNNSPLHF,TGTGCCAGCAGCTTAGCCTCCCTAACAGGGAATAATTCACCCCTCCACTTT
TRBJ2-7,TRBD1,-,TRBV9,CASSVEKGGPYEQYF,TGTGCCAGCAGCGTAGAAAAAGGGGGCCCCTACGAGCAGTACTTC
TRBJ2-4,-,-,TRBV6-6,CASSYSSQGENIQYF,TGTGCCAGCAGTTACTCGAGTCAGGGCGAAAACATTCAGTACTTC
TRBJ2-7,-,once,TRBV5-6,CASSLGQTFSYEQYF,TGTGCCAGCAGCTTAGGACAGACCTTCTCCTACGAGCAGTACTTC
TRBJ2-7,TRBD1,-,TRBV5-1,CASSADRENSYEQYF,TGCGCCAGCAGCGCAGACAGGGAAAACTCCTACGAGCAGTACTTC
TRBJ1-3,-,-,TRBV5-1,CASSLSGTGFSGNTIYF,TGCGCCAGCAGCTTAAGCGGAACGGGGTTCTCTGGAAACACCATATATTTT
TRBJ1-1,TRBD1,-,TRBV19,CASIGTGGYNTEAFF,TGTGCCAGTATAGGGACAGGGGGCTATAACACTGAAGCTTTCTTT
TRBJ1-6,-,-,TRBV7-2,CASSLVWGEPPLHF,TGTGCCAGCAGCTTGGTTTGGGGGGAACCACCCCTCCACTTT
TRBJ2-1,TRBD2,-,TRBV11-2,CASSSTSGIYNEQFF,TGTGCCAGCAGCTCAACTAGCGGTATATACAATGAGCAGTTCTTC
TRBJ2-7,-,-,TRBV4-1,CASSQGVTETYDEQYF,TGCGCCAGCAGCCAAGGTGTGACCGAAACCTACGACGAGCAGTACTTC
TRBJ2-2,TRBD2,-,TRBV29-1,CSARTSGLTGELFF,TGCAGCGCCCGGACTAGCGGGCTCACCGGGGAGCTGTTTTTT
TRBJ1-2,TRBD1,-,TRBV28,CASSGQANYGYTF,TGTGCCAGCAGCGGACAGGCTAACTATGGCTACACCTTC
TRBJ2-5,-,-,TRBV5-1,CASSEGLSQETQYF,TGCGCCAGCAGCGAGGGCCTGTCCCAAGAGACCCAGTACTTC
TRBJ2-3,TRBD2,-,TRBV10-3,CAISTSGGATDTQYF,TGTGCCATCAGTACTAGCGGGGGGGCCACAGATACGCAGTATTTT
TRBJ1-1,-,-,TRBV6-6,CASSYGSVNTEAFF,TGTGCCAGCAGTTACGGATCCGTGAACACTGAAGCTTTCTTT
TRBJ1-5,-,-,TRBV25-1,CASSESGGVGNQPQHF,TGTGCCAGCAGTGAATCCGGGGGAGTTGGCAATCAGCCCCAGCATTTT
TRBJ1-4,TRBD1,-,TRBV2,CASSEGTGTLKLFF,TGTGCCAGCAGTGAGGGGACAGGGACCCTAAAACTGTTTTTT
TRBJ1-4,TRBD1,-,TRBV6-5,CASSNGQGYEKLFF,TGTGCCAGCAGTAATGGACAGGGGTATGAAAAACTGTTTTTT
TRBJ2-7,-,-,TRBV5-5,CASSSKSGTHYEQYF,TGTGCCAGCAGCTCGAAATCCGGGACTCACTACGAGCAGTACTTC
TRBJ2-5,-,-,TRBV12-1,CASSFAEPLQETQYF,TGTGCCAGCAGCTTTGCAGAACCCCTCCAAGAGACCCAGTACTTC